This T cell receptor (beta chain) was captured in a study of graft-versus-host responses after intestinal transplantation listed by TCRdb under 2021. Notes on the research overall: The transplants that recipients got were multivisceral, liver-intestinal, or isolated intestinal. Bulk TCR-beta CDR3 sequencing was used to track graft-versus-host and host-versus-graft alloreactive T cell clones in the graft, circulation and bone marrow after intestinal transplantation. Instead of going to the commercial service, samples from a few later patients were sequenced in-house on an Illumina MiSeq and processed with MiXCR. Every recipient was given anti-thymocyte globulin induction, followed by about 3 years of maintenance tacrolimus and steroids. Of the roughly 25 intestinal transplant recipients enrolled in the cohort, one of whom was a retransplant, a few patients without pretransplant specimens were excluded. Donor T cell macrochimerism was defined as a peak of at least 4% donor T cells among recipient peripheral blood mononuclear cells. Alloreactive clones were identified by sequencing pre-transplant mixed lymphocyte reaction products and comparing them with unstimulated pre-transplant donor and recipient T cells. The paper's findings and limits, for the study overall: High GvH to HvG T cell clonal ratios were observed in the allografts of patients with donor T cell macrochimerism. Conclusions were limited by the relatively low number and heterogeneity of intestinal transplant patients. GvH clones were found in recipient bone marrow, and some of the GvH clones appeared earlier in ileal mucosa or blood, which is consistent with an intestinal mucosal origin. Early after transplant, declines in HvG clones were associated with peak levels of circulating GvH clones.

Blood samples were collected up to 4 times in the first month after transplant and then at least monthly when available. Including the terminal cysteine and phenylalanine, the CDR3 comprises 18 residues. Only CDR3 DNA is held: 54 bases, read in frame from base 1. CDR1 and CDR2 are drawn from the germline V gene (reference sequence): SEHNR, FQNEAQ. Notes on this clone: Its antigen remains undetermined. The sample holds no much larger clone one base away, and base qualities are not on file.

The library was generated by the immunoSEQ multiplex PCR assay. High-throughput TCR-beta CDR3 sequencing of genomic DNA from most patients was performed by Adaptive Biotechnologies. In the paper's pipeline: Adaptive's ImmunoSEQ software supplied the TCR sequencing data for approximately 18 patients, while MiXCR and VDJtools were used to process a few other patients. CDR3 nucleotide sequences shared by donor and recipient were removed because the origin of these sequences could not be assigned. To count as alloreactive, a clone needed at least 2-fold expansion over unstimulated cells and a minimum CFSE-low frequency of 0.002% (template counts) or 0.001% (read counts). Clones detected in sequenced pre-transplant spleen, lymph node, or MLR CFSE-low populations of the donor or recipient were defined as mappable. The cumulative frequency of alloreactive clones was calculated as a percentage of all sequences, weighted by copy number. Entries here come from immuneACCESS through TCRdb and include only in-frame sequences with V and J called. Some clones fail to appear in such tables; in the studies checked, an unresolved V gene covers under half of the shortfall, and the cause of the remainder is unknown. The V and J calls and clone size come from that table; D and trimming were worked out from the DNA. The sample records around 38,000 clones, 83% of which are singletons. The leading ten clones occupy 3.5% of the sample.

Sequenced here: PBMCs, sampled less than 1,400 days after transplant. The chain couples TRBV7-9 to TRBJ2-5, and the D gene may be TRBD2, 9 bases matching. Judging by the DNA end, TRBJ2-7 fits better; the J call may be wrong. This clonotype was obtained from a human patient who received an intestinal transplant, so some T cells may come from the graft donor. CDR3 sequence: CASSLGGGGDRPYYEQYF. The nucleotides are TGTGCCAGCAGCTTAGGTGGCGGGGGGGACAGGCCATATTACGAGCAGTACTTC.